The 5 T cell receptor beta chains reported below all come from one sample, sequenced in a study of beta chain features in type 1 diabetes. The entirety of the isolated RNA underwent reverse transcription, so expressed TCRB transcripts were sequenced. Profiling relied on immunoSEQ multiplex PCR, and the TCRdb table lists in-frame clones only, not all of them. The sample has some 150,000 clones, approximately 9.8% seen once. Sequenced sample: central memory CD4+ T cells from blood. The source is a middle-aged woman in good health.

This chain uses TRBV2 with TRBJ1-4, with 8 positions matching TRBD1. Per the germline V gene, CDR1 is SNHLY and CDR2 is FYNNEI. The CDR3 consists of 15 residues. V was clipped by 4 bases and J by 7 bases; unmatched bases: 8. The CDR3: CASSGQGAMAEKLFF. DNA for the CDR3: TGTGCCAGCAGTGGGCAGGGGGCGATGGCTGAAAAACTGTTTTTT. The full variable domain, in which reference TRBV2 and TRBJ1-4 provide the parts outside the CDR3, is EPEVTQTPSHQVTQMGQEVILRCVPISNHLYFYWYRQILGQKVEFLVSFYNNEISEKSEIFDDQFSVERPDGSNFTLKIRSTKLEDSAMYFCASSGQGAMAEKLFFGSGTQLSVL.

This clone was picked up many times. The chain has TRBV6-1 and TRBJ2-3; D is ambiguous. Germline CDR1 is MNHNS and CDR2 is SASEGT. The CDR3 extends over 14 amino acids. V was cut by 1 base and J by 5 bases, with 10 bases left in between. The CDR3 here is CASSEGPLLDTQYF. The CDR3 DNA reads as TGTGCCAGCAGTGAAGGGCCCCTTTTAGATACGCAGTATTTT.

This chain joins TRBV5-1 and TRBJ2-5; 8 nucleotides match TRBD2. The CDR3 totals 15 residues. With 0 bases clipped from V and 2 bases from J, the junction kept 3 bases outside the gene matches. From germline, CDR1 is SGHRS and CDR2 YFSETQ. The CDR3 coding sequence is TGCGCCAGCAGCTTGGTAGCGGGGAAACAAGAGACCCAGTACTTC. Amino acid sequence: CASSLVAGKQETQYF.

This chain links TRBV5-1 with TRBJ2-3; 9 positions agree with TRBD2. This CDR3 contains 16 residues. J was trimmed by 4 bases and V by 1 base; bases with no gene match: 7. Germline assignment: CDR1 SGHRS and CDR2 YFSETQ. CDR3 amino acids: CASSLSGGGAADTQYF. In nucleotides, the CDR3 is TGCGCCAGCAGCTTGTCGGGCGGGGGGGCTGCAGATACGCAGTATTTT.

Ten or more counts support this clone. V is TRBV13 and J is TRBJ2-3, with TRBD1 identical over 7 bases. Germline V gives CDR1 PRHDT, CDR2 FYEKMQ (reference sequence). The CDR3 runs 15 residues. V was pared by 5 bases and J by 4 bases, with 9 bases of the junction left unmatched. CDR3 sequence reads: CASSPQGLSADTQYF. CDR3 bases: TGTGCCAGCAGCCCACAGGGGTTGTCGGCAGATACGCAGTATTTT.